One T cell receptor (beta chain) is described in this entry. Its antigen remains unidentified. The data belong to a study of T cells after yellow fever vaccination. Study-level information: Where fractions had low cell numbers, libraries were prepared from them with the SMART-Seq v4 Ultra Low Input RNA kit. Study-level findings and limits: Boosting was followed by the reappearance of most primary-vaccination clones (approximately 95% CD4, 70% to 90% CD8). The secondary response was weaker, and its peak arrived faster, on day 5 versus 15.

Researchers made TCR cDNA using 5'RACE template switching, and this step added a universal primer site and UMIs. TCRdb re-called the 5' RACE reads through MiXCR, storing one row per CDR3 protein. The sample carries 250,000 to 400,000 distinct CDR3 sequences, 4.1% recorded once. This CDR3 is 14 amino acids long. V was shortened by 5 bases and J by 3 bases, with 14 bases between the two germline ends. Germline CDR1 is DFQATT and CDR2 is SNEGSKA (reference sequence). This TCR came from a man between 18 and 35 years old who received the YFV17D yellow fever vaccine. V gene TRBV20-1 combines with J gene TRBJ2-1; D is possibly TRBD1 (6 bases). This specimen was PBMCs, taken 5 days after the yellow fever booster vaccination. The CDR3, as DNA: TGCAGTGCTGGAGGCGACAGGTTCTACAATGAGCAGTTCTTC. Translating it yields CSAGGDRFYNEQFF.